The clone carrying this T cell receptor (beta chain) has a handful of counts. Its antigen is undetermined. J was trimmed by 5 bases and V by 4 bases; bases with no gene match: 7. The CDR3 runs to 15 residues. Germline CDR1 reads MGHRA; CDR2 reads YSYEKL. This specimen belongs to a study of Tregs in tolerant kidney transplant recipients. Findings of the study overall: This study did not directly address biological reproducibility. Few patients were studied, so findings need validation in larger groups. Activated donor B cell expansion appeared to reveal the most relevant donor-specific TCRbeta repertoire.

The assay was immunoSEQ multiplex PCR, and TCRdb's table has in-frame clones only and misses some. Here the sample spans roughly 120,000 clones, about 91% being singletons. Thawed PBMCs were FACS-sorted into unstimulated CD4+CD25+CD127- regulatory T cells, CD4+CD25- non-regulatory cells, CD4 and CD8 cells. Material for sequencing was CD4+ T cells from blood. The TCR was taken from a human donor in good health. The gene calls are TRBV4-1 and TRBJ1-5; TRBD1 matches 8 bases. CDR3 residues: CASSRDETGDQPQHF. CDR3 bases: TGCGCCAGCAGCCGCGACGAGACAGGGGATCAGCCCCAGCATTTT.